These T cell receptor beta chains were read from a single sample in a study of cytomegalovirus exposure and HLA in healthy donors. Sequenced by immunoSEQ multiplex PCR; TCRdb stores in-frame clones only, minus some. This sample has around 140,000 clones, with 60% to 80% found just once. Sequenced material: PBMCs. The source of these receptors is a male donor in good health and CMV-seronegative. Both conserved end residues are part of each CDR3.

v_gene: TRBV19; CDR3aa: CASRTGRRDRNEKLFF
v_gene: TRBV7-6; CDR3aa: CASSLAVAGTDTQYF
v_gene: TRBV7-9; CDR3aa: CASSKPGADGYTF
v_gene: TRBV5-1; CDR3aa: CASSRGQGMPTEAFF
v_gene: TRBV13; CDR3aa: CASSLGTGRQGHEQFF
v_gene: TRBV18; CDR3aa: CASSPKLGSSYNEQFF
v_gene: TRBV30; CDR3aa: CALGPGELFF
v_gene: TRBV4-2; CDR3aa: CASSQEFGQGRGYTF
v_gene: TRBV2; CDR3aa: CASSGTGVANEKLFF
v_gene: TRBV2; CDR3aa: CASSGGTDLNQPQHF
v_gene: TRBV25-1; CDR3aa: CASSEPSQRGGRDRQFF
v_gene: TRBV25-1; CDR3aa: CASRGRGAGRETQYF
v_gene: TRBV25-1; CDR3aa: CASSEQGAQPQHF
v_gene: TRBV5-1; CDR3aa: CASSSDREGTDTQYF
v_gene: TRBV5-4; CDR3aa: CASSSPAGGNTEAFF
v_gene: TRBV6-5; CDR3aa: CASSYSGTGAYGYTF
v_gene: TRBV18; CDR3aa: CASSPGQSETQYF
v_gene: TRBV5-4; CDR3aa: CASGPGTDSFLTEAFF
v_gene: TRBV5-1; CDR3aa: CASSLGRTGPSSYEQYF
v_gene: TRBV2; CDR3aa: CASIAQSNTEAFF
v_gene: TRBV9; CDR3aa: CASSVWGEGVKGNTIYF
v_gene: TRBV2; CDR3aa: CASSESEYTDTQYF
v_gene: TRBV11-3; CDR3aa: CASSLEGGGSSYNEQFF
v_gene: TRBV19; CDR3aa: CASRHRGLQETQYF
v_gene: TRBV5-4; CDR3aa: CASSLVGGTYNEQFF
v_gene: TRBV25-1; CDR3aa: CASSEPPRSPGYTF
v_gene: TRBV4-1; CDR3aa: CASSPRQGLDTGELFF
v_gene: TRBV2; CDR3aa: CASNARLAGGADTQYF
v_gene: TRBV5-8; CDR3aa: CASSIGTSGGDYEQYF